The 29 T cell receptor beta chains below were found in one sample sequenced in a study of shared clonotypes between healthy human individuals. This table comes from immunoSEQ multiplex PCR, and its TCRdb copy is limited to in-frame clones, with some not included. The data hold fewer than 1.6 million clones, with approximately 98.5% observed a single time. Material for sequencing was naive CD4+ T cells sorted from blood. Indicated subset: CD45RA+ positively selected. The receptors originated from a young man in good health.

The chain has TRBV7-2 and TRBJ2-7; unclear D gene. The V gene lost 6 bases and the J gene lost 4 bases, with 7 bases spanning the gap. CDR1 is SGHTA and CDR2 is FQGNSA in the germline V gene. The CDR3 loop spans 11 amino acids. The CDR3 DNA reads as TGTGCCAGCAGGTTGGGATACGAGCAGTACTTC. Translation: CASRLGYEQYF. Full variable domain (missing parts from reference TRBV7-2 and TRBJ2-7): GAGVSQSPSNKVTEKGKDVELRCDPISGHTALYWYRQSLGQGLEFLIYFQGNSAPDKSGLPSDRFSAERTGGSVSTLTIQRTQQEDSAVYLCASRLGYEQYFGPGTRLTVT.

The gene calls are TRBV5-1 and TRBJ2-1, with TRBD1 as a possible D gene (6 bases). Trimming took off 5 bases at V and 6 bases at J, with 12 bases between the two ends. Per germline, CDR1 SGHRS and CDR2 YFSETQ. The CDR3 is made up of 13 amino acids. Here the CDR3 DNA reads TGCGCCAGCAGTCCCGGCAGGGGCAATGAGCAGTTCTTC. Residues: CASSPGRGNEQFF.

This clone came up once. The chain couples TRBV10-3 to TRBJ2-3, with a weak D call TRBD2 (5 bases). This CDR3 has 15 residues. Trimming removed 7 bases from V and 2 bases from J, with 16 bases in between. From germline, CDR1 is ENHRY and CDR2 SYGVKD. CDR3 protein: CAINGLSESTDTQYF. The CDR3 DNA reads TGTGCCATCAACGGACTTTCCGAATCCACAGATACGCAGTATTTT.

The chain has TRBV7-2 and TRBJ2-5; D not resolved. V lost 1 base and J 0 bases, leaving 15 bases between the germline ends. Germline CDR1 reads SGHTA; CDR2 reads FQGNSA. The CDR3 has 17 amino acids. DNA of the CDR3: TGTGCCAGCAGCTTAGTTTTACTCGCGGAAGACCAAGAGACCCAGTACTTC. This gives the protein CASSLVLLAEDQETQYF.

V usage is TRBV2 and J usage is TRBJ1-3; D is uncertain. The CDR3 is 14 amino acids. The germline gives CDR1 SNHLY, CDR2 FYNNEI. Trimming cost V 6 bases and J 0 bases, with 9 bases left between them. The CDR3 is CASRNKLSGNTIYF. Here the CDR3 DNA reads TGTGCCAGCAGGAACAAACTCTCTGGAAACACCATATATTTT.

The chain employs TRBV10-2 and TRBJ1-4; D gene uncertain. V was trimmed by 6 bases and J by 8 bases, leaving 16 bases between them. The CDR3 length is 14 residues. CDR1 is WSHSY and CDR2 is SAAADI in the germline V gene. The CDR3 sequence: CASRRTAFFEKLFF. CDR3 nucleotides: TGCGCCAGCAGGAGGACTGCGTTTTTCGAAAAACTGTTTTTT.

This chain joins TRBV7-3 and TRBJ2-5; D unresolved. Trimming pared 2 bases from V and 1 base from J, leaving 8 bases between. Germline V gene sequence: CDR1 SGHTA, CDR2 FQGTGA. The CDR3 runs 14 residues. The CDR3 reads CASSLPGTQETQYF. In DNA form, the CDR3 reads TGTGCCAGCAGCTTACCCGGAACCCAAGAGACCCAGTACTTC.

The chain employs TRBV11-2 and TRBJ2-7; possibly TRBD2 for D (6 bases). This CDR3 spans 14 amino acids. Trimming shortened V by 9 bases and J by 2 bases, and 17 bases separated the two germline ends. Germline V CDR1 and CDR2: SGHAT, FQNNGV. CDR3 nucleotides: TGTGCCAGGGGAGGCGAGGGTGGGACCTACGAGCAGTACTTC. Translated: CARGGEGGTYEQYF.

The chain carries TRBV5-1 and TRBJ2-7, with D uncertain. Germline V gene data show CDR1 as SGHRS and CDR2 as YFSETQ. Deletions cut 4 bases from V and 6 bases from J, with 14 bases between. This CDR3 region has 13 residues. Here the CDR3 reads CASSPVRAAEQYF. The CDR3 DNA follows: TGCGCCAGCAGCCCCGTTAGGGCGGCCGAGCAGTACTTC.

The rearrangement joins TRBV27 to TRBJ1-1; 7 bases are a match to TRBD1. The CDR3 extends over 15 amino acids. With 6 bases clipped from V and 4 bases from J, the junction kept 11 bases outside the gene matches. Germline V gene sequence: CDR1 MNHEY, CDR2 SMNVEV (reference sequence). The CDR3 protein is CASRTISGGSTEAFF. The CDR3 DNA reads TGTGCCAGCAGGACGATATCAGGGGGTAGCACTGAAGCTTTCTTT.

In DNA, the CDR3 is TGTGCCGGTCAGGGGGCTGGCGAGCAGTACTTC. Translating gives CAGQGAGEQYF. The gene calls are TRBV28 and TRBJ2-7; 8 nucleotides match TRBD1. The CDR3 is 11 residues long. V dropped 11 bases and J dropped 6; count of bases not matched to a gene: 6. The germline V gene has CDR1 MDHEN and CDR2 SYDVKM.

This clone was counted once. The V call is TRBV9, the J call TRBJ2-2, with TRBD1 matching 7 bases. V lost 4 bases to trimming and J lost 0 bases; unmatched junction nucleotides: 3. This CDR3 spans 15 amino acids. The germline CDR1 and CDR2 sequences are SGDLS and YYNGEE. This chain's CDR3 is CASSIGTANTGELFF. DNA for the CDR3: TGTGCCAGCAGCATTGGGACAGCGAACACCGGGGAGCTGTTTTTT.

V gene TRBV28 combines with J gene TRBJ1-5; 7 bases fit TRBD1. After removal of 4 bases from V and 0 bases from J, the junction contained 12 bases not matched to a gene. The germline V gene has CDR1 MDHEN and CDR2 SYDVKM. The CDR3 loop spans 18 amino acids. This CDR3 reads CASSSASGTDHSNQPQHF. The CDR3 DNA is TGTGCCAGCAGTTCCGCCTCTGGGACAGATCATAGCAATCAGCCCCAGCATTTT.

This chain connects TRBV18 to TRBJ2-1, with 7 bases identical to TRBD2. The CDR3 runs to 17 residues. With 1 base clipped from V and 4 bases from J, the junction kept 10 bases outside the gene matches. Germline CDR1 and CDR2: KGHSH and LQKENI. This CDR3 reads CASSPRNGRTLYNEQFF. DNA of the CDR3: TGTGCCAGCTCACCACGTAACGGGAGGACCCTTTACAATGAGCAGTTCTTC.

V gene TRBV7-9 combines with J gene TRBJ1-2; 11 bases are a match to TRBD1. V shed 5 bases and J 5 bases; nucleotides not matched to a gene: 13. The CDR3 consists of 17 residues. Germline V lookup: CDR1 SEHNR, CDR2 FQNEAQ (reference sequence). CDR3 nucleotide sequence: TGTGCCAGCAGCCCCTACGGACAGGGGGCGAGAGAATATGGCTACACCTTC. Translation gives CASSPYGQGAREYGYTF.

In DNA, the CDR3 is TGTGCCAGCAGTTCCCCAGCAGGTGTCTCCTACGAGCAGTACTTC. It specifies CASSSPAGVSYEQYF. This chain connects TRBV28 to TRBJ2-7; D uncertain. The CDR3 is 15 amino acids. The V end was cut by 4 bases, the J end by 0 bases, with 13 bases between. CDR1 and CDR2 (germline): MDHEN, SYDVKM.

The chain is built from TRBV7-3 and TRBJ2-1; possibly TRBD1 or TRBD2 for D (5 bases each). V lost 1 base, J lost 0 bases, and 19 bases lay in between. The CDR3 loop spans 19 amino acids. Germline V gives CDR1 SGHTA, CDR2 FQGTGA. As DNA, the CDR3 is TGTGCCAGCAGCTTAAAGGAAAGAGGGGTTGGGAGCTCCTACAATGAGCAGTTCTTC. It is translated as CASSLKERGVGSSYNEQFF.

This chain links TRBV11-3 with TRBJ2-1, with 7 bases that match TRBD2. V was pared by 5 bases and J by 7 bases, with 11 bases of the junction left unmatched. Per germline, CDR1 SGHNT and CDR2 YENEEA. This CDR3 comprises 15 residues. This chain's CDR3 is CASSPRAGERNEQFF. The CDR3 DNA sequence: TGTGCCAGCAGCCCGAGGGCGGGAGAAAGAAATGAGCAGTTCTTC.

The chain joins TRBV5-1 to TRBJ2-7; D call uncertain. The CDR3 totals 17 residues. CDR1 and CDR2 from the germline V gene are SGHRS and YFSETQ. V was pared by 3 bases and J by 3 bases, with 22 bases between. CDR3: CASSSQPPSNSNYEQYF. Written as DNA, the CDR3 is TGCGCCAGCAGCTCACAACCGCCCAGCAACAGTAACTACGAGCAGTACTTC.

The gene calls are TRBV7-2 and TRBJ2-7, with D maybe TRBD1 (5 bases). Trimming pared 2 bases from V and 2 bases from J, leaving 10 bases between. CDR3 length equals 14 residues. CDR1 SGHTA and CDR2 FQGNSA come from the germline V gene. CDR3 in DNA: TGTGCCAGCAGCTTAAGGGGTAAAACCTACGAGCAGTACTTC. It encodes CASSLRGKTYEQYF.

The chain recombines TRBV18 with TRBJ1-3; D is possibly TRBD1 (5 bases). This CDR3 contains 15 residues. V dropped 3 bases and J dropped 4 bases, with 13 bases sitting between them. The germline V gene encodes CDR1 KGHSH and CDR2 LQKENI. Here the CDR3 DNA reads TGTGCCAGCTCACCGATGGGGGTGCCGGGAAACACCATATATTTT. This gives the protein CASSPMGVPGNTIYF.

In its sample, this clone was seen once. V gene TRBV5-1 combines with J gene TRBJ2-5; tentative D call: TRBD2 (5 bases). This CDR3 is built from 14 residues. The V gene's germline CDR1 is SGHRS and CDR2 YFSETQ. Trimming cost V 4 bases and J 2 bases, with 12 bases left between them. This CDR3 reads CASSAIPGQETQYF. The CDR3, as DNA: TGCGCCAGCAGCGCTATACCGGGGCAAGAGACCCAGTACTTC.

The genes are TRBV7-8 and TRBJ2-3; 7 bases agree with TRBD2. J gave up 4 bases and V 5 bases, and 9 bases lay outside the gene matches. The germline CDR1 and CDR2 sequences are SGHVS and FQNEAQ. The CDR3 is 15 residues long. The CDR3 bases are TGTGCCAGCAGCGAGACGGGAGCGGGGTCAGATACGCAGTATTTT. It translates to CASSETGAGSDTQYF.

This chain joins TRBV11-3 and TRBJ2-5; TRBD1 aligns across 9 bases. CDR3 size: 15 residues. After removal of 5 bases from V and 7 bases from J, the junction contained 11 bases not matched to a gene. Germline V lookup: CDR1 SGHNT, CDR2 YENEEA. CDR3 sequence reads: CASSPGQGTLGTQYF. CDR3 DNA sequence: TGTGCCAGCAGCCCCGGACAGGGGACTTTGGGGACCCAGTACTTC.

In this sample, this clone turned up once. The chain is built from TRBV19 and TRBJ2-3; D not resolved. V lost 3 bases, J lost 0 bases, and 7 bases lay in between. The germline V gene has CDR1 LNHDA and CDR2 SQIVND (reference sequence). There are 14 residues in the CDR3. The CDR3 protein is CASSIRGSTDTQYF. CDR3 sequence (DNA): TGTGCCAGTAGTATTCGTGGGAGCACAGATACGCAGTATTTT.

This chain connects TRBV18 to TRBJ2-2; D may be TRBD1 (6 bases). The germline V gene has CDR1 KGHSH and CDR2 LQKENI. V gave up 5 bases and J gave up 1 base, with 11 bases separating them. This CDR3 has 15 amino acids. CDR3 protein: CASSSDRMNTGELFF. Here the CDR3 DNA reads TGTGCCAGCTCATCCGACAGGATGAACACCGGGGAGCTGTTTTTT.

This chain connects TRBV15 to TRBJ2-1; D not resolved. CDR3 size: 12 residues. From germline, CDR1 is LNHNV and CDR2 YYDKDF (reference sequence). V lost 0 bases, J lost 9 bases, and 6 bases lay in between. CDR3 bases: TGTGCCACCAGCAGAGATTTCGGTGAGCAGTTCTTC. It is translated as CATSRDFGEQFF.

V gene TRBV6-5 combines with J gene TRBJ2-3, with a weak D call TRBD1 (6 bases). Germline-derived CDR1 and CDR2 are MNHEY and SVGAGI. This CDR3 is 14 amino acids long. Deletions cut 8 bases from V and 4 bases from J, with 16 bases between. CDR3 protein: CASGKTGRPDTQYF. The CDR3 bases are TGTGCCAGCGGAAAAACAGGGCGCCCAGATACGCAGTATTTT.

This chain links TRBV10-3 with TRBJ2-7; 8 positions agree with TRBD2. After removal of 10 bases from V and 1 base from J, the junction contained 9 bases not matched to a gene. The CDR3 runs to 14 residues. Germline V CDR1 and CDR2: ENHRY, SYGVKD. The DNA of the CDR3 is TGTGCCACCCGGACGGCTAGCGGGTCCTACGAGCAGTACTTC. Its translation: CATRTASGSYEQYF.